This T cell receptor beta chain was profiled in a study of CD8 T cells in Susac syndrome. The RNA, about 0.5 to 1 ug, was put through reverse transcription using random hexamers. Multiplex PCR with immunoSEQ amplified the TCR beta CDR3 across 54 Vbeta and 13 Jbeta. From the immunoSEQ multiplex PCR reads, TCRdb called clonotypes with MiXCR, one entry per CDR3 protein. The table has about 120,000 distinct CDR3 sequences, approximately 94% seen once. General study results and limits: It was acknowledged by the study that relatively few individuals were included in its TCR sequencing and HLA analysis.

Comments on this clonotype: No antigen is known for it.

TCR beta sequencing covered blood CD8+ and CD4+ T cells. Bulk CD8+ and CD4+ cells came from magnetic negative isolation; CD8+ TEMRA by FACS. Trimming removed 3 bases from V and 6 bases from J, with 6 bases in between. CDR1 is LGHNA and CDR2 is YNFKEQ in the germline V gene. The CDR3 is 12 amino acids. The chain employs TRBV4-2 and TRBJ2-4, with a weak D call TRBD2 (6 bases). The receptor was derived from a human donor with multiple sclerosis. The sample was CD4+ T cells from PBMCs. The CDR3 loop is CASSQEGNIQYF. The DNA of the CDR3 is TGTGCCAGCAGCCAGGAGGGAAACATTCAGTACTTC.